Below are 2 T cell receptor beta chains sequenced from a single sample in a study of blood T cell repertoires in COVID-19. Profiling relied on immunoSEQ multiplex PCR, and the TCRdb table lists in-frame clones only, not all of them. The data show just over 150,000 clones, around 83% seen once. The material sequenced was peripheral blood. These receptors were obtained from a woman in her forties or fifties with acute or convalescent COVID-19.

The chain carries TRBV7-2 and TRBJ1-5; no clear D. Germline V lookup: CDR1 SGHTA, CDR2 FQGNSA. The CDR3 is 13 amino acids. Trimming removed 5 bases from V and 2 bases from J, with 7 bases in between. DNA of the CDR3: TGTGCCAGCAGCGGGCGGGGCAATCAGCCCCAGCATTTT. This encodes CASSGRGNQPQHF.

The V gene is TRBV10-3, the J gene TRBJ2-2; the match to TRBD2 covers 14 bases. After removal of 2 bases from V and 6 bases from J, the junction contained 2 bases not matched to a gene. The CDR3 is made up of 16 amino acids. Germline loops: CDR1 ENHRY, CDR2 SYGVKD. The CDR3 sequence: CAISERLAGGSGELFF. The CDR3 DNA is TGTGCCATCAGTGAGAGACTAGCGGGGGGGTCCGGGGAGCTGTTTTTT.